One sample yielded the 2 T cell receptor beta chains listed below, sequenced in a study of blood T cell repertoires in COVID-19 (TCRdb year 2020). Library prep was done by the immunoSEQ multiplex PCR assay. This is the immuneACCESS table as TCRdb keeps it, with only in-frame sequences that have V and J called. A part of the clones is gone; compared with another copy, unresolved V genes explain less than half, and the rest is unexplained. Within this sample are over 50,000 clones, with around 86% of them counted one time only. In total, the top ten clones hold 28% of the sample. Sequenced: peripheral blood. The source is a human donor in a cohort sampled during active COVID-19.

As regards this clone: The missing conserved phenylalanine or tryptophan at the end of this CDR3 makes a read error likely. The limits of the CDR3 on the DNA are not certain, so only TCRdb's listed CDR3 is given. The chain couples TRBV12-1 to TRBJ1-2. TRBV12-1 has pseudogene status. The CDR3 is made up of 9 amino acids, end residues included. CDR3 loop: CASSSGLPE.

J is TRBJ1-6 and V is TRBV9; D ambiguous. The CDR3 has 15 residues. V dropped 3 bases and J dropped 10 bases, with 17 bases sitting between them. Germline V lookup: CDR1 SGDLS, CDR2 YYNGEE. CDR3 region: CASSASGSMESPLHF. Written as DNA, the CDR3 is TGTGCCAGCAGCGCGTCGGGATCCATGGAGTCACCCCTCCACTTT.